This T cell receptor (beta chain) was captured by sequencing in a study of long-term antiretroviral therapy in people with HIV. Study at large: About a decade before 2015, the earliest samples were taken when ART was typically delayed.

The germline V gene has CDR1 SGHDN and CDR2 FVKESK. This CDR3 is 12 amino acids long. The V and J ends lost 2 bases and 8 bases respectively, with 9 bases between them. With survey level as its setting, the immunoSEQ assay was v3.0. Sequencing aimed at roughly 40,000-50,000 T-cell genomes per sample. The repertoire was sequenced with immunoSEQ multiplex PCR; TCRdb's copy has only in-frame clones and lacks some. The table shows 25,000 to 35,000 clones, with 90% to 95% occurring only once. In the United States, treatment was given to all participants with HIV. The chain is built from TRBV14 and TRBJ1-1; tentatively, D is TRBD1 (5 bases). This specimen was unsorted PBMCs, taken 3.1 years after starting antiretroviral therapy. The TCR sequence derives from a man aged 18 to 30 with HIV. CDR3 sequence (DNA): TGTGCCAGCAGCCAACGGGGGGTAGAAGCTTTCTTT. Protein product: CASSQRGVEAFF.